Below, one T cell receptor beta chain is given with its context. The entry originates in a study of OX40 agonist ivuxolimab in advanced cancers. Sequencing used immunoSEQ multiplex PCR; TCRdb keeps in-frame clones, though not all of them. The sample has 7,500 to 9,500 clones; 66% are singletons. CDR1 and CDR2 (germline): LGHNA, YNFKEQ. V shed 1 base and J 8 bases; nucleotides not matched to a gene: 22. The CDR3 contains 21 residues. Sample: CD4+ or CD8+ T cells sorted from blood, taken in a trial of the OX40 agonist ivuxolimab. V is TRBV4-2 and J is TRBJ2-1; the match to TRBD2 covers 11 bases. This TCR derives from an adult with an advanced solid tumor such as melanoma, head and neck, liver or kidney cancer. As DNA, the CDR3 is TGTGCCAGCAGCCAAGTCCCCGACAGGGCTCTCGTCTTAGCGGGAGGGGATGAGCAGTTCTTC. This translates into CASSQVPDRALVLAGGDEQFF.